Below, 8 T cell receptor beta chains from the same sample are listed, as sequenced in a study of T cells in women clearing cervical HPV infection. Data came from immunoSEQ multiplex PCR; TCRdb stores just in-frame clones and leaves some out. Its clone listing holds 45,000 to 55,000 clones. Sequencing was performed on blood buffy coat. Receptors originate from a woman aged 18 to 75 with a cervical HPV16 infection that either progressed to CIN3+ or cleared (not recorded which).

For this clone: The sequenced fragment ends 3 residues before the CDR3 boundary, so the rest is inferred from the germline J gene. V gene TRBV19 combines with J gene TRBJ2-2; 10 nucleotides agree with TRBD2. Looked up from germline, CDR1 is LNHDA and CDR2 is SQIVND (reference sequence). V gave up 8 bases and J gave up 3 bases; unmatched junction bases: 3. There are 14 residues in the CDR3. CDR3 DNA (partial): TGTGCCAGTGAACTAGCGGGGTACACCGGGGAG. Its translation: CASELAGYTGE. The entire CDR3 protein is CASELAGYTGELFF.

As to this clone: Coverage ceases 3 residues before the CDR3 finishes, and the germline J gene fills in the end. V and J are TRBV20-1 and TRBJ1-1; a possible D gene is TRBD1 (6 bases). CDR3 length: 12 amino acids. From germline, CDR1 is DFQATT and CDR2 SNEGSKA (reference sequence). V was cut by 6 bases and J by 6 bases, with 14 bases left in between. This CDR3 is CSARKNRAEAFF. CDR3 bases read: TGCAGTGCCCGAAAGAACAGGGCTGAA.

Remarks on this clone: The sequence runs out 3 residues before the end of the CDR3; the remainder is reconstructed from the germline J gene. This rearrangement joins TRBV19 to TRBJ2-1, with 9 bases lining up with TRBD1. Germline values: CDR1 LNHDA, CDR2 SQIVND (reference sequence). The CDR3 is made up of 14 amino acids. Trimming cost V 6 bases and J 6 bases; bases outside gene matches: 6. CDR3 loop: CASSLQGAFNEQFF. CDR3 DNA (partial): TGTGCCAGTAGCCTACAGGGGGCGTTCAATGAG.

Notes on this clone: The read ends 3 residues before the CDR3 terminus; that terminus is restored from the germline J gene. This sequence joins TRBV20-1 and TRBJ2-7, with D unclear. The CDR3 loop spans 12 amino acids. From germline, CDR1 is DFQATT and CDR2 SNEGSKA (reference sequence). V was clipped by 2 bases and J by 3 bases, with 8 bases between them. Partial CDR3 DNA: TGCAGTGCTAGATTTATCTACTACGAG. It specifies CSARFIYYE. The whole CDR3 protein is CSARFIYYEQYF.

Turning to this clone: The missing CDR3 end, 3 residues past where the read stops, is filled in from the germline J gene. The chain recombines TRBV20-1 with TRBJ2-7; 8 positions match TRBD2. The CDR3 totals 13 residues. Germline V gene lookup returns CDR1 DFQATT and CDR2 SNEGSKA (reference sequence). V shed 4 bases and J 3 bases; nucleotides not matched to a gene: 5. The covered CDR3 bases are TGCAGTGCTAAAGCGGGAGTAGGCTACGAG. Translating gives CSAKAGVGYE. The entire CDR3 reads CSAKAGVGYEQYF.

Notes on this clone: The CDR3 is cut off 3 residues early in the read; its end comes from the germline J gene. The V and J genes are TRBV7-3 and TRBJ2-1; TRBD2 might be the D (7 bases). The germline V and J ends were trimmed by 3 bases and 4 bases, with 13 bases remaining between them. This CDR3 comprises 15 residues. From germline, CDR1 is SGHTA and CDR2 FQGTGA. Incomplete CDR3 DNA: TGTGCCAGCAGCTTTGAGGGGGGGCCTTACAATGAG. Amino acid sequence: CASSFEGGPYNE. Given in full, the CDR3 is CASSFEGGPYNEQFF.

Comment on this clone: The DNA ends 3 residues before the CDR3 does, and the rest of the CDR3 is filled in from the germline J gene. The genes are TRBV18 and TRBJ1-2, with TRBD1 matching over 7 bases. The germline V gene encodes CDR1 KGHSH and CDR2 LQKENI. The CDR3 spans 14 residues. Trimming removed 1 base from V and 6 bases from J; junction bases left unmatched: 5. The CDR3 reads CASSPLGTEDGYTF. The part of the CDR3 DNA that was read is TGTGCCAGCTCACCACTAGGGACAGAAGATGGC.

On this clone itself: The read comes to an end 3 residues before the CDR3 does, leaving the germline J gene to fill in the end. V is TRBV5-1 and J is TRBJ1-2; D perhaps matches TRBD1 (5 bases). This CDR3 contains 13 residues. Germline CDR1 is SGHRS and CDR2 is YFSETQ. The DNA read from the CDR3 is TGCGCCAGCAGCTTGGAGGGGCGCGCGGGC. It specifies CASSLEGRAG. The CDR3 in its entirety is CASSLEGRAGYTF. Full variable domain (rest looked up from reference TRBV5-1 and TRBJ1-2): KAGVTQTPRYLIKTRGQQVTLSCSPISGHRSVSWYQQTPGQGLQFLFEYFSETQRNKGNFPGRFSGRQFSNSRSEMNVSTLELGDSALYLCASSLEGRAGYTFGSGTRLTVV.